Following are 5 T cell receptor beta chains from one sample sequenced in a study of cytomegalovirus exposure and HLA in healthy donors. A multiplex PCR was run with 60 Vbeta primers and 13 Jbeta primers. Clones were sequenced by immunoSEQ multiplex PCR, and TCRdb holds only the in-frame ones, with some missing. The sample shows a few hundred thousand clones, more than 80% of them seen only once. Sample: PBMCs. These receptors came from a man between 25 and 39 years old in good health and CMV-seronegative.

This clone was detected only a few times. This rearrangement joins TRBV5-1 to TRBJ2-6; D is undetermined. Trimming took 0 bases from V and 2 from J, leaving 3 bases between them. CDR3 length equals 14 residues. Germline-derived CDR1 and CDR2 are SGHRS and YFSETQ. CDR3 nucleotides: TGCGCCAGCAGCTTGGCTCCTGGGGCCAACGTCCTGACTTTC. Protein sequence: CASSLAPGANVLTF.

The chain couples TRBV23-1 to TRBJ2-7; the D gene is possibly TRBD1 (6 bases). TRBV23-1 is reported as an ORF; its role is uncertain. The CDR3 loop spans 12 amino acids. Trimming left V 4 bases short and J 6 bases short, with 10 bases between. CDR3 sequence: CASSLTGCEQYF. CDR3 nucleotide sequence: TGCGCCAGCAGTCTTACAGGGTGCGAGCAGTACTTC.

CDR3 in amino acids: CASSSTSGNYGYTF. The CDR3 coding sequence is TGCGCCAGCAGTTCGACCTCGGGGAACTATGGCTACACCTTC. The chain couples TRBV5-1 to TRBJ1-2; the D is unclear. The ends were cut back, 5 bases at V and 2 bases at J, with 13 bases in the middle. This CDR3 comprises 14 residues. Germline-derived CDR1 and CDR2 are SGHRS and YFSETQ.

This clone appeared once. The CDR3 DNA reads TGTGCCAGCAGCCCCGGGACAGGGGAGTTGAAAGAGACCCAGTACTTC. Translating gives CASSPGTGELKETQYF. The chain is built from TRBV5-6 and TRBJ2-5, with 10 bases fitting TRBD1. CDR1 and CDR2 from the germline V gene are SGHDT and YYEEEE. Unmatched junction bases numbered 9, after V lost 4 bases and J lost 3 bases. CDR3 size: 16 residues.

The V and J genes are TRBV9 and TRBJ2-7; 7 bases match TRBD1. The germline V gene has CDR1 SGDLS and CDR2 YYNGEE. The CDR3 totals 14 residues. V was pared by 3 bases and J by 0 bases, with 3 bases of the junction left unmatched. CDR3 sequence: CASSAWDSSYEQYF. CDR3 DNA sequence: TGTGCCAGCAGCGCATGGGACAGCTCCTACGAGCAGTACTTC.